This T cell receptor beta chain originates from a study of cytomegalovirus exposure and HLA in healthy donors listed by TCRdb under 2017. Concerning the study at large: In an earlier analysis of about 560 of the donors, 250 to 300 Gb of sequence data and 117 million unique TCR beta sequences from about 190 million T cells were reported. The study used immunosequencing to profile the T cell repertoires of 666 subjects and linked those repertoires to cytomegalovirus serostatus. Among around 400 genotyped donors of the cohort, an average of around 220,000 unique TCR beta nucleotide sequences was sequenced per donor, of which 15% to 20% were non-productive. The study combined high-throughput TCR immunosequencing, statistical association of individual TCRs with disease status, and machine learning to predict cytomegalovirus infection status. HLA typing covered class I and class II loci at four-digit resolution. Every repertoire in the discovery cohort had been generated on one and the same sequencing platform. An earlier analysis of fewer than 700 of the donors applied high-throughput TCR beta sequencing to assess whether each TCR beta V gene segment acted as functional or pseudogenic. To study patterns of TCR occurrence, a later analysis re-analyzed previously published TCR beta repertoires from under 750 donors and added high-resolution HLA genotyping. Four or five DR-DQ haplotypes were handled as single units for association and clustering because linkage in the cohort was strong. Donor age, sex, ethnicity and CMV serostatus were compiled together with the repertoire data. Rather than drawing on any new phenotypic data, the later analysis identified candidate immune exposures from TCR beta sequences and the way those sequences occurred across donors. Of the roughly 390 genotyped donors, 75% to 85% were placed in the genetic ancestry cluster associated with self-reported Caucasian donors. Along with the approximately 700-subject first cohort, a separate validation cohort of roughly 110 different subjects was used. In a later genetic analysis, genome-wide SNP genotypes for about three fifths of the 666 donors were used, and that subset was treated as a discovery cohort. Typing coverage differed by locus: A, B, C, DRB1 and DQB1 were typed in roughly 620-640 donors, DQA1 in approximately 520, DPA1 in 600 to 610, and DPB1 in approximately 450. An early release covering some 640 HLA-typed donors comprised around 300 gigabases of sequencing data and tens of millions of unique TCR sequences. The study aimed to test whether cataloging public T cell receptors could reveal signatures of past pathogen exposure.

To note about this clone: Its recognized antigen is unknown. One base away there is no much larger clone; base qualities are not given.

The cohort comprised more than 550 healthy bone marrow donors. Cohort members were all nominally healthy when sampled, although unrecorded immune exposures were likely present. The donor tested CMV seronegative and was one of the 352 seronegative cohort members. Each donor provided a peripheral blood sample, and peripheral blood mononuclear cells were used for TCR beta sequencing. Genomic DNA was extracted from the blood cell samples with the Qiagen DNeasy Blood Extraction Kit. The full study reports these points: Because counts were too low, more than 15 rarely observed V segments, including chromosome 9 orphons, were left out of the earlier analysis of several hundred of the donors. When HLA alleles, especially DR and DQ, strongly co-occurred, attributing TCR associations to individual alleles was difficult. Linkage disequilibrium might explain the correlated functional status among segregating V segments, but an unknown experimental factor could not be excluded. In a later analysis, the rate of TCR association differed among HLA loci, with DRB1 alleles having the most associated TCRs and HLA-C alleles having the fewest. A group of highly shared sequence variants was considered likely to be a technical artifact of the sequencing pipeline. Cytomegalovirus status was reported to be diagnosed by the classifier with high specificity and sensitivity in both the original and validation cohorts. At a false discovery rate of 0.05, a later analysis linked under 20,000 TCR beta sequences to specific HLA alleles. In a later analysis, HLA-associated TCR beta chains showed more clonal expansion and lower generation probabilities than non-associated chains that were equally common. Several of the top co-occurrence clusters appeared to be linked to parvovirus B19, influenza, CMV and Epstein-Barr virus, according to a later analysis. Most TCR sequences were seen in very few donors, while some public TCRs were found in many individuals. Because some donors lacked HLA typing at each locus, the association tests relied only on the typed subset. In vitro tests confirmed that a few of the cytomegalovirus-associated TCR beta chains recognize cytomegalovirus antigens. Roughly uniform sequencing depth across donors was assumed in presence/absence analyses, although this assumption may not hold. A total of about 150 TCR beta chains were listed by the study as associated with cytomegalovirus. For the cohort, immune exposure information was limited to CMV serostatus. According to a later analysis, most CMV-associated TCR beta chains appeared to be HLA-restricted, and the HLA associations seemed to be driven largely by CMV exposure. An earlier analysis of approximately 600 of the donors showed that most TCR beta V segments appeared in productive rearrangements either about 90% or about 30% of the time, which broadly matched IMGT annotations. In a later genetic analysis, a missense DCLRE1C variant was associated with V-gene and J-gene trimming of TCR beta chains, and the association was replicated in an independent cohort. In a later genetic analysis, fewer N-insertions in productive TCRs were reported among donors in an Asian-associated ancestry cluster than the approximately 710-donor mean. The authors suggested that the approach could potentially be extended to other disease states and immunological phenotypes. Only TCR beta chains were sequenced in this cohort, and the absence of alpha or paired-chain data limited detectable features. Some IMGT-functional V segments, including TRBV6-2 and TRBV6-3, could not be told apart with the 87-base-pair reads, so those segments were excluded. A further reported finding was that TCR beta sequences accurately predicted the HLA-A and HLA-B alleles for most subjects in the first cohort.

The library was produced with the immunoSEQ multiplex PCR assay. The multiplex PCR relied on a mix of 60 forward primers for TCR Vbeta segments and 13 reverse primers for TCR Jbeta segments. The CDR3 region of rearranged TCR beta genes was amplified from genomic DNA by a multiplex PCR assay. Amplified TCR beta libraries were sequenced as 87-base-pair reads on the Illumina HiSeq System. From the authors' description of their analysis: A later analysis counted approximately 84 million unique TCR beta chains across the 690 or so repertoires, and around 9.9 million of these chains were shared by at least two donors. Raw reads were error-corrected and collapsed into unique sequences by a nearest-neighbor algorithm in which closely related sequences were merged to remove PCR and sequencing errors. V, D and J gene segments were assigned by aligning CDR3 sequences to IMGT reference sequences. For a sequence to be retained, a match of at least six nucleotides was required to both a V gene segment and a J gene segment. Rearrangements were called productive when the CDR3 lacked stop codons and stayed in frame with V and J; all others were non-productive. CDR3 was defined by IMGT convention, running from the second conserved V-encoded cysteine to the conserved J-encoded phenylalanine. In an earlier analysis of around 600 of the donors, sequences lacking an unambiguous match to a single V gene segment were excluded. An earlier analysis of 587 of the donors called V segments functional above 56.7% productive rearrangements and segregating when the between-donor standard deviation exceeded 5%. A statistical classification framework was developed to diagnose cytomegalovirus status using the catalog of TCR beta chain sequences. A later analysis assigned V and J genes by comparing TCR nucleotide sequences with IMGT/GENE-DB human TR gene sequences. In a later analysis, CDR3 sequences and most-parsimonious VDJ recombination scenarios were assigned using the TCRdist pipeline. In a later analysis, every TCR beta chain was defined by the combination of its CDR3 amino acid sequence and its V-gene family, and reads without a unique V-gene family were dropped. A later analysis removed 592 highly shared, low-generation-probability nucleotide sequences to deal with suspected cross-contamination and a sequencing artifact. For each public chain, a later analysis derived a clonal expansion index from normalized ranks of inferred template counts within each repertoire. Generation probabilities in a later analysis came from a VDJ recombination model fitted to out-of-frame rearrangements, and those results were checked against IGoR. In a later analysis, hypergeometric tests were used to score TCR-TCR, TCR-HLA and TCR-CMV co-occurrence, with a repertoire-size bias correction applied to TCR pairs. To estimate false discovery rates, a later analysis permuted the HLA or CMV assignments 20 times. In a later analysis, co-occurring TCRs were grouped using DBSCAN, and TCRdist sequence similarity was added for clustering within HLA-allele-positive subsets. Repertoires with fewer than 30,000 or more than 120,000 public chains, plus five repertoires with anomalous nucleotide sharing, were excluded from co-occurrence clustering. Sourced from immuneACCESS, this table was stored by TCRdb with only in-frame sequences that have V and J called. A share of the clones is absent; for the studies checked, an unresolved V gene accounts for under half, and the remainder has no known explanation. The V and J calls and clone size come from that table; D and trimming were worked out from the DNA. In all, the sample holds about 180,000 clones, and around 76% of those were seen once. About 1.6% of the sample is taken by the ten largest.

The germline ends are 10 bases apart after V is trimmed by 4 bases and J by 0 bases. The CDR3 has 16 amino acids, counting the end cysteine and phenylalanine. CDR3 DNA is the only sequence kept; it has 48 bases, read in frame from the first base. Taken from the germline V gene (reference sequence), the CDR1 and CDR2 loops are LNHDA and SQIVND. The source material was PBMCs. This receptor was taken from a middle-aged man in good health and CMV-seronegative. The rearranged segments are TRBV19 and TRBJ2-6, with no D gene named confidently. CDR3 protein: CASSKAQNSGANVLTF. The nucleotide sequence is TGTGCCAGTAGTAAAGCACAGAACTCTGGGGCCAACGTCCTGACTTTC.